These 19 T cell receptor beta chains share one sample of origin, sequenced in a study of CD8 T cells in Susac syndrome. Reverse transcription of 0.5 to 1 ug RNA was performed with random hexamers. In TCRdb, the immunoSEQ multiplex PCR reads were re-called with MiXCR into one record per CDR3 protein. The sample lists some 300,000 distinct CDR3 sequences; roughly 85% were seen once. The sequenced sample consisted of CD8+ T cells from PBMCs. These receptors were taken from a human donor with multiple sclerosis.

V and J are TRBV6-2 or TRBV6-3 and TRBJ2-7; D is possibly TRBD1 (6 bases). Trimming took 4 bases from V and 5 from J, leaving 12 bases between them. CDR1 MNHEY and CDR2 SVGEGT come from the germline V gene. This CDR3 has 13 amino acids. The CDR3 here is CASSWTDRHEQYF. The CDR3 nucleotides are TGTGCCAGCAGTTGGACAGATCGCCACGAGCAGTACTTC.

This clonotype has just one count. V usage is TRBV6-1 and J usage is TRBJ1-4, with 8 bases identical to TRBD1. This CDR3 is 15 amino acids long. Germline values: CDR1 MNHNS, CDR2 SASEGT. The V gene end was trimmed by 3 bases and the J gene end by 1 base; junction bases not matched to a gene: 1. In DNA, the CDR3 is TGTGCCAGCAGTGACGGACAGGGAACTAATGAAAAACTGTTTTTT. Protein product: CASSDGQGTNEKLFF.

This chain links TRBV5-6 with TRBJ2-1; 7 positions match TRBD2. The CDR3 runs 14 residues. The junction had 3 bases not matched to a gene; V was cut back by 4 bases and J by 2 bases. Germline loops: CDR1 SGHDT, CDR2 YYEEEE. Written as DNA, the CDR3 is TGTGCCAGCAGCACCGGGACTACCTACAATGAGCAGTTCTTC. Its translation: CASSTGTTYNEQFF.

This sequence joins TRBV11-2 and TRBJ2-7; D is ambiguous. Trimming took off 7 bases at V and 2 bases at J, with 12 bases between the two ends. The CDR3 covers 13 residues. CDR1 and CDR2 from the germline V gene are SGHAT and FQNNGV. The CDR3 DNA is TGTGCCAGCAACGAACCGCCTACCTACGAGCAGTACTTC. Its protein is CASNEPPTYEQYF.

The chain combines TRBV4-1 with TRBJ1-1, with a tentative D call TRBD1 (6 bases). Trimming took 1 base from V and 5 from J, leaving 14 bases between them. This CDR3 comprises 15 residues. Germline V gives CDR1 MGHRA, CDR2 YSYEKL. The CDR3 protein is CASSQGRGGCTEAFF. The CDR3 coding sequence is TGCGCCAGCAGCCAAGGGAGAGGGGGATGTACTGAAGCTTTCTTT.

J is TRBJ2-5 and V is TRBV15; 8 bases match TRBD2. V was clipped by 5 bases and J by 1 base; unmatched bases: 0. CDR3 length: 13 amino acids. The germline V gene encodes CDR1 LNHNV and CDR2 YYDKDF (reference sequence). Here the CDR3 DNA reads TGTGCCACCAGCGGGACTAGCCAAGAGACCCAGTACTTC. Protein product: CATSGTSQETQYF.

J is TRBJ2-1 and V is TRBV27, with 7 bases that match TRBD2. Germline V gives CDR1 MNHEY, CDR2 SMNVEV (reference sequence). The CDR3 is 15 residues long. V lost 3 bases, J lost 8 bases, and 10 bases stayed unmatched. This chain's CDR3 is CASSFLLAVRDEQFF. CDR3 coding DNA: TGTGCCAGCAGTTTCCTCCTAGCGGTAAGGGATGAGCAGTTCTTC.

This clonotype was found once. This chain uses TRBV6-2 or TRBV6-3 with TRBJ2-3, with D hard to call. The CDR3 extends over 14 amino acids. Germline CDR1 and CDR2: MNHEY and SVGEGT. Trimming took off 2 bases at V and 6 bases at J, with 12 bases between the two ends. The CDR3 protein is CASSYASSGDTQYF. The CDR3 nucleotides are TGTGCCAGCAGTTACGCTAGTTCTGGGGATACGCAGTATTTT.

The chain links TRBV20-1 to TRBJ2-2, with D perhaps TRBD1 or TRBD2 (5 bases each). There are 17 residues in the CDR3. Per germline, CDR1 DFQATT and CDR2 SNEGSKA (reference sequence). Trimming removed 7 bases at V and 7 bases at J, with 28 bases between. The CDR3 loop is CSGARDSDPGSNGELFF. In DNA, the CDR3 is TGCAGTGGGGCCCGGGATAGCGACCCAGGGAGTAACGGGGAGCTGTTTTTT.

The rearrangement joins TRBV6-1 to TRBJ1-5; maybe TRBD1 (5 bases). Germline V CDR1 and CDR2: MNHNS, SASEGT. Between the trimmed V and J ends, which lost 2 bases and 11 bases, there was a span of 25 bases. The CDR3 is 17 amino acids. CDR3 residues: CASSEFGQKMPFDSQHF. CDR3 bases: TGTGCCAGCAGTGAATTTGGACAAAAAATGCCCTTTGATTCCCAGCATTTT.

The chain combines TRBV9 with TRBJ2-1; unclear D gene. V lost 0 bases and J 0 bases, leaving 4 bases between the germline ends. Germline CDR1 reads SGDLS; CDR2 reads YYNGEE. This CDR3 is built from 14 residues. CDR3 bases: TGTGCCAGCAGCGTAGGGGTCTCCTACAATGAGCAGTTCTTC. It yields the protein CASSVGVSYNEQFF.

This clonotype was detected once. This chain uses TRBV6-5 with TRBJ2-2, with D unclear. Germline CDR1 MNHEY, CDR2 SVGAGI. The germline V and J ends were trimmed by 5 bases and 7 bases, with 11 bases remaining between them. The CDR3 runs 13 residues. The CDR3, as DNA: TGTGCCAGCAGTAATCCCCGGAGCGGGGAGCTGTTTTTT. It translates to CASSNPRSGELFF.

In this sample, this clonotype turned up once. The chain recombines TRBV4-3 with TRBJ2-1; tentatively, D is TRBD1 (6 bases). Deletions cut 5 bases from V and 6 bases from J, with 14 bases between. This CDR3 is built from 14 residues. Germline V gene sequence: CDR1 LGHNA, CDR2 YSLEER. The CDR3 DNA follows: TGCGCCAGCAGCTCAGGGGTCCGCAGCAATGAGCAGTTCTTC. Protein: CASSSGVRSNEQFF.

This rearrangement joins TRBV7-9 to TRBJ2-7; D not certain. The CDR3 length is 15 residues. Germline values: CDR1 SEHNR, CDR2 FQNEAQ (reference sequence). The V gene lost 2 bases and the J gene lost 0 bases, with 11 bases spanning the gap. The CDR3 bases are TGTGCCAGCAGCTTACCCGGCGTACTCTCCTACGAGCAGTACTTC. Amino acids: CASSLPGVLSYEQYF.

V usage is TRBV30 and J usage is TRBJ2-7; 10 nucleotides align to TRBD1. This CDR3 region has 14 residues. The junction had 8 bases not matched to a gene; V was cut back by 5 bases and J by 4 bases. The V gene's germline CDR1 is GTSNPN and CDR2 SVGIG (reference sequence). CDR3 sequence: CAWVTGTGAYEQYF. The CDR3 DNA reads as TGTGCCTGGGTAACCGGGACAGGGGCTTACGAGCAGTACTTC.

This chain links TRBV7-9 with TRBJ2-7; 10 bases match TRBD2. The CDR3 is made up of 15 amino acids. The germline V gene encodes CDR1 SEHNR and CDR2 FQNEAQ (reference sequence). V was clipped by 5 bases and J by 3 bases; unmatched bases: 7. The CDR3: CASSLAGTSDYEQYF. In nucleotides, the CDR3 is TGTGCCAGCAGCCTTGCCGGGACTAGCGACTACGAGCAGTACTTC.

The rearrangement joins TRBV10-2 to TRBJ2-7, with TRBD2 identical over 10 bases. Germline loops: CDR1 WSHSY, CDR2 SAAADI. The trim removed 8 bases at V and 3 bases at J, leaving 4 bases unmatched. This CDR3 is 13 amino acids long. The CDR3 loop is CASGTSGNYEQYF. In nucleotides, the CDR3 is TGCGCCAGCGGCACTAGCGGGAACTACGAGCAGTACTTC.

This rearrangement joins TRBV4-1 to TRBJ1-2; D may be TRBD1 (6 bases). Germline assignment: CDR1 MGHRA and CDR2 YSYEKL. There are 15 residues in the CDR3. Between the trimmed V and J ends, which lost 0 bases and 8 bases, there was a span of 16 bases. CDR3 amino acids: CASSQEWPGARGYTF. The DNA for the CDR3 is TGCGCCAGCAGCCAAGAATGGCCGGGGGCTAGGGGCTACACCTTC.

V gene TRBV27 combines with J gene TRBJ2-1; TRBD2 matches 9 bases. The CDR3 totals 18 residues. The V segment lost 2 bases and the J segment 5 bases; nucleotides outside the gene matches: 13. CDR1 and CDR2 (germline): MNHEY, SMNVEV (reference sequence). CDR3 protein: CASSLRPFLAGTNNEQFF. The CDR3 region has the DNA TGTGCCAGCAGTTTACGCCCTTTCCTAGCGGGGACTAACAATGAGCAGTTCTTC.